This TCR beta chain was sequenced for a study of blood T cell repertoires in COVID-19. For the study at large: Acute and convalescent COVID-19 specimens originated in the United States, Italy and Spain. PBMCs, B-cell-depleted T cells, or T cells provided the cDNA or gDNA that made up the material.

As handled by the study authors: Reference gene primers were amplified, and this amplification served to estimate nucleated cell counts. Using immunoSEQ multiplex PCR, the repertoire was profiled, and TCRdb retains in-frame clones only, with some absent. V and J calls and clone size follow that table, whereas D and trimming were derived from the DNA. The table records approximately 300,000 clones, over 75% of them present only once. The ends were cut back, 0 bases at V and 5 bases at J, with 14 bases in the middle. The CDR3 loop spans 15 amino acids. Germline V CDR1 and CDR2: LGHDT, YNNKEL (reference sequence).

This chain uses TRBV3-1 (or the pseudogene TRBV3-2) with TRBJ2-7; D remains unclear. This TCR derives from a man in his fifties with active or convalescent COVID-19. Sequenced: peripheral blood. The CDR3 region is CASSQDPSEWDEQYF. CDR3 in DNA: TGTGCCAGCAGCCAAGATCCGAGCGAGTGGGACGAGCAGTACTTC.